Each of the 26 T cell receptor beta chains below was sequenced from the same sample in a study of Ad26.COV2.S vaccination and SARS-CoV-2 variants. Here immunoSEQ multiplex PCR was the method, and the copy in TCRdb shows in-frame clones only, minus some. The repertoire includes over 450,000 clones, about nine tenths of them detected once, and 1.5% to 2% sits in the top ten. Treatment given: some 20 received Ad26.COV2.S at low or high dose, single or two shots; 5 received placebo; per-sample allocation not given. Following the first vaccine or placebo injection, samples were taken on day 63. The sequencing here drew on peripheral blood, taken in a trial of Ad26.COV2.S vaccine versus placebo. These TCRs come from a person aged 18 to 65 who received the Ad26.COV2.S COVID-19 vaccine or a placebo.

The chain is built from TRBV7-2 and TRBJ1-5; D call uncertain. CDR1 and CDR2 (germline): SGHTA, FQGNSA. The ends were cut back, 8 bases at V and 5 bases at J, with 10 bases in the middle. This CDR3 region has 12 residues. The CDR3 coding sequence is TGTGCCAGCCATGGTGGGGATCAGCCCCAGCATTTT. It specifies CASHGGDQPQHF.

This clone has just a few counts. This chain joins TRBV19 and TRBJ1-5; TRBD1 is a possible D gene (6 bases). The CDR3 loop spans 16 amino acids. CDR1 LNHDA and CDR2 SQIVND come from the germline V gene (reference sequence). The germline V and J ends were trimmed by 10 bases and 6 bases, with 25 bases remaining between them. CDR3 in DNA: TGTGCCACTTCTCCCCAGGGCAGGGGCTGGAGTCAGCCCCAGCATTTT. Its protein is CATSPQGRGWSQPQHF.

This chain joins TRBV3-1 (or the pseudogene TRBV3-2) and TRBJ1-1; possibly TRBD1 for D (5 bases). Germline CDR1 is LGHDT and CDR2 is YNNKEL (reference sequence). Deletions cut 1 base from V and 1 base from J, with 16 bases between. The CDR3 totals 17 residues. DNA of the CDR3: TGTGCCAGCAGCCAAGTTAGACCAGGGAGGCGGAACACTGAAGCTTTCTTT. Translation gives CASSQVRPGRRNTEAFF.

The chain is built from TRBV19 and TRBJ2-2; D is uncertain. Trimming took 3 bases from V and 0 from J, leaving 11 bases between them. Germline V gene data show CDR1 as LNHDA and CDR2 as SQIVND (reference sequence). CDR3 size: 16 residues. The CDR3 DNA follows: TGTGCCAGTAGTATTTTTAGCATCGCGAACACCGGGGAGCTGTTTTTT. This codes for CASSIFSIANTGELFF.

This rearrangement joins TRBV18 to TRBJ1-1; 7 positions match TRBD1. J gave up 0 bases and V 3 bases, and 10 bases lay outside the gene matches. Germline CDR1 and CDR2: KGHSH and LQKENI. The CDR3 spans 17 residues. CDR3: CASSPKGAVVMNTEAFF. CDR3 nucleotides: TGTGCCAGCTCACCGAAGGGGGCAGTGGTAATGAACACTGAAGCTTTCTTT.

The V call is TRBV19, the J call TRBJ2-5; D possibly corresponds to TRBD2 (7 bases). V lost 6 bases and J 6 bases, leaving 14 bases between the germline ends. The length of the CDR3 is 13 residues. Germline V gene lookup returns CDR1 LNHDA and CDR2 SQIVND (reference sequence). This chain's CDR3 is CASSTAGAKTQYF. CDR3 nucleotides: TGTGCCAGTAGCACCGCGGGGGCGAAGACCCAGTACTTC. The whole variable domain, filled in from reference TRBV19 and TRBJ2-5, reads DGGITQSPKYLFRKEGQNVTLSCEQNLNHDAMYWYRQDPGQGLRLIYYSQIVNDFQKGDIAEGYSVSREKKESFPLTVTSAQKNPTAFYLCASSTAGAKTQYFGPGTRLLVL.

The J gene is TRBJ2-3, the V gene TRBV30, with 7 bases matching TRBD1. Looked up from germline, CDR1 is GTSNPN and CDR2 is SVGIG (reference sequence). The length of the CDR3 is 15 residues. The V and J ends lost 3 bases and 0 bases, in that order; junction bases with no gene match: 6. The CDR3 reads CAWSRQGSSTDTQYF. In DNA, the CDR3 is TGTGCCTGGAGCAGACAGGGCTCTAGCACAGATACGCAGTATTTT.

V usage is TRBV28 and J usage is TRBJ1-2; 7 bases map to TRBD1. J lost 5 bases, V lost 5 bases, and 11 bases had no gene match. CDR3 length equals 15 residues. CDR1 MDHEN and CDR2 SYDVKM come from the germline V gene. The CDR3 region is CASSQEKTGFYGYTF. As DNA, the CDR3 is TGTGCCAGCAGTCAGGAGAAGACAGGGTTTTATGGCTACACCTTC.

This clone occurred once. The chain recombines TRBV4-1 with TRBJ1-4; unclear D gene. The ends were cut back, 3 bases at V and 0 bases at J, with 11 bases in the middle. This CDR3 is 16 amino acids long. The V gene's germline CDR1 is MGHRA and CDR2 YSYEKL. The CDR3 nucleotides are TGCGCCAGCAGCCAGTCCCAGCTTGCAACTAATGAAAAACTGTTTTTT. Encoded protein: CASSQSQLATNEKLFF.

This chain links TRBV10-2 with TRBJ1-2; weak D call: TRBD1 (6 bases). V lost 0 bases and J 6 bases, leaving 11 bases between the germline ends. The CDR3 extends over 14 amino acids. CDR1 is WSHSY, CDR2 SAAADI, per germline. As DNA, the CDR3 is TGCGCCAGCAGTGAGTCGAGAGGACAGAATGGCTACACCTTC. Translating it yields CASSESRGQNGYTF.

The chain carries TRBV2 and TRBJ1-5; D is perhaps TRBD1 (6 bases). This CDR3 comprises 13 residues. V lost 8 bases and J lost 5, with 13 bases in between. CDR1 SNHLY and CDR2 FYNNEI come from the germline V gene. The CDR3 loop reads CASSRDNHQPQHF. The CDR3 coding sequence is TGTGCCAGCTCCCGGGACAATCATCAGCCCCAGCATTTT.

The chain recombines TRBV5-8 with TRBJ2-5; D not resolved. The length of the CDR3 is 12 residues. The germline V and J ends were trimmed by 5 bases and 2 bases, with 7 bases remaining between them. Germline assignment: CDR1 SGHTS and CDR2 YDEGEE. For the CDR3, the DNA is TGTGCCAGCAGATCACAACAAGAGACCCAGTACTTC. It translates to CASRSQQETQYF.

The rearrangement joins TRBV13 to TRBJ2-5, with D unclear. Germline CDR1 reads PRHDT; CDR2 reads FYEKMQ (reference sequence). V was cut by 0 bases and J by 5 bases, with 7 bases left in between. The CDR3 covers 13 residues. CDR3 nucleotides: TGTGCCAGCAGCTTAGGGGGTTGGGAGACCCAGTACTTC. Protein product: CASSLGGWETQYF.

The chain combines TRBV5-4 with TRBJ2-3; D assignment may be TRBD1 or TRBD2 (6 bases each). The V end was cut by 0 bases, the J end by 6 bases, with 11 bases between. Germline V gives CDR1 SGHNT, CDR2 YYREEE (reference sequence). The length of the CDR3 is 14 residues. CDR3 in amino acids: CASSLAGAGDTQYF. The CDR3 region has the DNA TGTGCCAGCAGCTTGGCGGGGGCAGGGGATACGCAGTATTTT.

This clone was seen more than once but under ten times. The V and J genes are TRBV5-4 and TRBJ1-2, with a possible D match to TRBD1 (6 bases). Germline loops: CDR1 SGHNT, CDR2 YYREEE (reference sequence). This CDR3 is 14 amino acids long. Trimming left V 0 bases short and J 7 bases short, with 13 bases between. CDR3: CASSLVVQGAGYTF. The CDR3 nucleotides are TGTGCCAGCAGCTTGGTGGTACAGGGTGCTGGCTACACCTTC.

The V call is TRBV3-1 (or the pseudogene TRBV3-2), the J call TRBJ2-1; 7 nucleotides align to TRBD2. Germline-derived CDR1 and CDR2 are LGHDT and YNNKEL (reference sequence). The CDR3 totals 15 residues. The trim removed 4 bases at V and 4 bases at J, leaving 7 bases unmatched. The CDR3 DNA reads as TGTGCCAGCAGCCCCCTAGCGGCCCGTTACAATGAGCAGTTCTTC. As protein: CASSPLAARYNEQFF.

J is TRBJ2-7 and V is TRBV7-9; 9 bases align to TRBD2. Germline-derived CDR1 and CDR2 are SEHNR and FQNEAQ (reference sequence). The V and J ends lost 6 bases and 6 bases, in that order; junction bases with no gene match: 12. The CDR3 totals 15 residues. CDR3 bases: TGTGCCAGCAGTGCCGGGACTAGCCTTCTTGGCGAGCAGTACTTC. It encodes CASSAGTSLLGEQYF.

The chain employs TRBV4-1 and TRBJ1-1; D remains ambiguous. Germline lookup yields CDR1 MGHRA and CDR2 YSYEKL. V gave up 4 bases and J gave up 8 bases, with 17 bases separating them. The CDR3 is 14 amino acids. DNA for the CDR3: TGCGCCAGCAGCCCGAGTCCTACGAGGGTGGAAGCTTTCTTT. Translating it yields CASSPSPTRVEAFF.

This chain connects TRBV18 to TRBJ2-1; the match to TRBD2 covers 10 bases. Germline V CDR1 and CDR2: KGHSH, LQKENI. With 4 bases clipped from V and 4 bases from J, the junction kept 13 bases outside the gene matches. This CDR3 comprises 18 residues. The CDR3 region is CASSRKSRERGGYNEQFF. The CDR3 DNA reads as TGTGCCAGCTCACGGAAATCGAGAGAGCGGGGGGGGTACAATGAGCAGTTCTTC.

The chain combines TRBV3-1 (or the pseudogene TRBV3-2) with TRBJ1-2, with 8 bases that match TRBD1. Looked up from germline, CDR1 is LGHDT and CDR2 is YNNKEL (reference sequence). CDR3 length: 14 residues. Trimming cost V 1 base and J 3 bases; bases outside gene matches: 1. Here the CDR3 DNA reads TGTGCCAGCAGCCAAGGGACAGGGTACTATGGCTACACCTTC. Its translation is CASSQGTGYYGYTF.

This chain connects TRBV28 to TRBJ1-4; 8 bases align to TRBD1. Germline CDR1 is MDHEN and CDR2 is SYDVKM. The CDR3 consists of 17 residues. Trimming took 2 bases from V and 5 from J; bases not matched to a gene: 10. The CDR3 DNA is TGTGCCAGCAGTTTAGAGCGCTTCCGGGACAGGAATGAAAAACTGTTTTTT. Protein product: CASSLERFRDRNEKLFF.

CDR3 bases: TGTGCCAGCAGAGCGGGGGTTCATAGTTCACCCCTCCACTTT. Amino acids: CASRAGVHSSPLHF. This chain joins TRBV28 and TRBJ1-6; a weak D match, TRBD1 (5 bases). The CDR3 length is 14 residues. The germline V and J ends were trimmed by 6 bases and 9 bases, with 15 bases remaining between them. Germline V lookup: CDR1 MDHEN, CDR2 SYDVKM. Supplemented by reference TRBV28 and TRBJ1-6, the full variable domain reads DVKVTQSSRYLVKRTGEKVFLECVQDMDHENMFWYRQDPGLGLRLIYFSYDVKMKEKGDIPEGYSVSREKKERFSLILESASTNQTSMYLCASRAGVHSSPLHFGNGTRLTVT.

CDR3 nucleotides: TGTGCCAGCAGCTCCGGACTAGCGGGAGCAGATACGCAGTATTTT. As protein: CASSSGLAGADTQYF. The chain is built from TRBV11-2 and TRBJ2-3, with 13 bases identical to TRBD2. The germline CDR1 and CDR2 sequences are SGHAT and FQNNGV. Losses at the gene ends were 4 bases for V and 4 bases for J; bases not matched to a gene: 2. This CDR3 comprises 15 residues. Full variable domain (rest looked up from reference TRBV11-2 and TRBJ2-3): EAGVAQSPRYKIIEKRQSVAFWCNPISGHATLYWYQQILGQGPKLLIQFQNNGVVDDSQLPKDRFSAERLKGVDSTLKIQPAKLEDSAVYLCASSSGLAGADTQYFGPGTRLTVL.

This rearrangement joins TRBV30 to TRBJ1-2; tentatively, D is TRBD1 (5 bases). Germline values: CDR1 GTSNPN, CDR2 SVGIG (reference sequence). This CDR3 is built from 14 residues. V gave up 5 bases and J gave up 8 bases, with 21 bases separating them. DNA of the CDR3: TGTGCCTGGGAGCCCTCCGGGGGATTCGTGGGCTACACCTTC. This sequence encodes CAWEPSGGFVGYTF.

The chain couples TRBV7-9 to TRBJ1-2, with 7 positions matching TRBD1. CDR3 length equals 14 residues. Trimming cost V 5 bases and J 7 bases; bases outside gene matches: 10. The germline CDR1 and CDR2 sequences are SEHNR and FQNEAQ (reference sequence). Here the CDR3 reads CASSLRQGLGGYTF. The CDR3 DNA is TGTGCCAGCAGCCTAAGACAGGGCTTGGGTGGCTACACCTTC.

J is TRBJ2-7 and V is TRBV27; D gene ambiguous. Germline V lookup: CDR1 MNHEY, CDR2 SMNVEV (reference sequence). This CDR3 region has 8 residues. The V and J ends lost 6 bases and 9 bases respectively, with 3 bases between them. The CDR3 bases are TGTGCCAGCAGGGGGCAGTACTTC. Its protein product is CASRGQYF.